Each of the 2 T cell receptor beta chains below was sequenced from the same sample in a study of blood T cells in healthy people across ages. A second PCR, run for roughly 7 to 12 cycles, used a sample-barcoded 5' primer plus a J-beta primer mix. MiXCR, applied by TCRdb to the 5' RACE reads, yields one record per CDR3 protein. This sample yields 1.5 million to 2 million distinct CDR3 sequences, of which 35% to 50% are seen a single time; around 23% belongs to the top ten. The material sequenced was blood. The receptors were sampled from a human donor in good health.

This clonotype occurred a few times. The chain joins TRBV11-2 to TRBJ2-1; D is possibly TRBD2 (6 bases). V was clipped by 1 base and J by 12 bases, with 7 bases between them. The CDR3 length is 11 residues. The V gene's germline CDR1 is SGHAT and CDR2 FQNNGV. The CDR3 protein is CASSLVGGQFF. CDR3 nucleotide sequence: TGTGCCAGCAGCTTAGTGGGAGGGCAGTTCTTC.

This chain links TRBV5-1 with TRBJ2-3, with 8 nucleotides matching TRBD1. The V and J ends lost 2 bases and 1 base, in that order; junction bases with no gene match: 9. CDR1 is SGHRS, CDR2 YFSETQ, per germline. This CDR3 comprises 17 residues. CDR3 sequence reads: CASSFHSGGYGTDTQYF. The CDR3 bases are TGCGCCAGCAGCTTTCACTCAGGGGGCTATGGCACAGATACGCAGTATTTT.